This T cell receptor beta chain stems from a study of blood T cell repertoires in COVID-19. Some clones are missing from TCRdb's copy, which holds only in-frame ones; the method was immunoSEQ multiplex PCR. This table holds some 300,000 clones, roughly 89% found once. CDR1 is MNHEY, CDR2 SVGAGI, per germline. V shed 8 bases and J 7 bases; nucleotides not matched to a gene: 6. The CDR3 is 14 residues long. The rearrangement links TRBV6-5 to TRBJ2-1; 12 bases are a match to TRBD1. This sequence was found in a woman aged 25 to 39 with COVID-19, enrolled during active disease. What was sequenced was peripheral blood. CDR3 loop: CASRRDRGLNEQFF. Written as DNA, the CDR3 is TGTGCCAGCCGCCGGGACAGGGGGCTAAATGAGCAGTTCTTC.